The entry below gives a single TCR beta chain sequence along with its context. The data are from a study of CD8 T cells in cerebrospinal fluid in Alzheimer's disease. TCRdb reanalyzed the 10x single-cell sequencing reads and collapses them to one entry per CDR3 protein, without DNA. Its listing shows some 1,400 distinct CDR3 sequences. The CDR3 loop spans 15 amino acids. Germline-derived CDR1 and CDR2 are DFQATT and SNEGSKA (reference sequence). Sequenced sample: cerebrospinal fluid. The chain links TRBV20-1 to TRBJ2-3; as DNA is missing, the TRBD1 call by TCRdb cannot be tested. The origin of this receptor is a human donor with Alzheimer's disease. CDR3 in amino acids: CSANNRGRDTDTQYF.